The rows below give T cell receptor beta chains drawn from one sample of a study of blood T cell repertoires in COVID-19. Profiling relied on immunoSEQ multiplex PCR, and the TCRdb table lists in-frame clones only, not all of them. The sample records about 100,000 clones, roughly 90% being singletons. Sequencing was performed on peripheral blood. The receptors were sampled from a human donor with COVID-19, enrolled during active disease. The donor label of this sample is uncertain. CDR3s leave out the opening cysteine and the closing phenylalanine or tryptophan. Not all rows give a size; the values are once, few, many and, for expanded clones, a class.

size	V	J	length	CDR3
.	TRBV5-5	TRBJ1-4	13	ASSSPTGENEKLF
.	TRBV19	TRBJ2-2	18	ASYILSGYTRFANTGELF
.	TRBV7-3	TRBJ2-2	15	ASSLSPAGFLTGELF
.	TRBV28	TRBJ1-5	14	ASSPPKGAGNQPQH
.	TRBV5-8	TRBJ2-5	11	ASSSRGLETQY
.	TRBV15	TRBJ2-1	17	ATSRAVGETGYTYNEQF
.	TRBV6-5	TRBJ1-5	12	ASRGGGNNQPQH
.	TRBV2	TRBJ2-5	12	ASRGLVLQETQY
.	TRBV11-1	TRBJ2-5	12	ASSRGGGQETQY
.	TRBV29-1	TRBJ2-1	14	SVLTRQGGVWNEQF
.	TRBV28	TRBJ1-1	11	ASSLQGSTEAF
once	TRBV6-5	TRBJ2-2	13	ASSRGDRPTGELF
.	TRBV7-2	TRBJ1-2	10	ASSLMESGYT
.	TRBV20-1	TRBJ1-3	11	SASRGGGNTIY
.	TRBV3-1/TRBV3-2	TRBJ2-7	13	ASSLTSGGLYEQY
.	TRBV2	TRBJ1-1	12	ASSFDRWDVEAF
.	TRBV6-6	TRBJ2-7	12	AIRPLLAGYEQY
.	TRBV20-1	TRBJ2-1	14	SASGPGAVHYNEQF
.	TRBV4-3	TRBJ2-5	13	ASSQEHAGAETQY
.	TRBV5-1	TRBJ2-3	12	ASRDRAESDTQY
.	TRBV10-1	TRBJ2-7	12	ASSEGTAVHEQY
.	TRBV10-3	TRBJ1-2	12	AISDLQETYGYT
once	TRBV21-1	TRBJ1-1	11	ASSKGWTKVAF
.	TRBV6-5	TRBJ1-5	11	ASSRDMGQPQH
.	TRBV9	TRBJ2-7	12	ASSVVETVIEQY
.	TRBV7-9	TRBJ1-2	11	ASSRGQGDGYT
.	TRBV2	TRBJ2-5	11	ASSELGGETQY
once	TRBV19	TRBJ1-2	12	ASRGAGQPYGYT
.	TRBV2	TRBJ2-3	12	ASSHGLAGSTQY
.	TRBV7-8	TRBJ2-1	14	ASSSTRTALYNEQF
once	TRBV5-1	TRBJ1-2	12	ASSTVGGDHGYT
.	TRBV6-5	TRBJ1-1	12	ASTPGQGTTEAF
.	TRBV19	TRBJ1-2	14	ASRGRQGDLTYGYT
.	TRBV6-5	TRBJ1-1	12	ASSWTGEDTEAF
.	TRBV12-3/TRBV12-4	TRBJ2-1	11	ASSFGVYNEQF
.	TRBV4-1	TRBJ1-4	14	ASSQGQGATNEKLF
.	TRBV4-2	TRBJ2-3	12	ASSPAGATDTQY
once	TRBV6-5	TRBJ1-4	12	ASSTGGWDEKLF
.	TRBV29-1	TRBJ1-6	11	SVGQGDNSPLH
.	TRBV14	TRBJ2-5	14	ASSPGGTSGKETQY
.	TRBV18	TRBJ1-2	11	ASSAQEADGYT
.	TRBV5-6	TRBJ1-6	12	ASSGTGLASPLH
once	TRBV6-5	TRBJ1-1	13	ASSYSSRGNTEAF
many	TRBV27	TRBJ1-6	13	ASSLSWQFNSPLH
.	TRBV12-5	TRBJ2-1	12	ASGLGLAGHEQF
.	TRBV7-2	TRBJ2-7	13	ASSTSGGNPYEQY
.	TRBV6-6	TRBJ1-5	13	ASSTGVMEVQPQH
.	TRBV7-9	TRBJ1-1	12	ASSPATGGASAF
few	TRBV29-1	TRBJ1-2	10	SVGDGSGGYT
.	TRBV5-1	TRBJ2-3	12	ASSLSPPIDTQY
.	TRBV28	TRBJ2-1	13	ASRGDSYTYNEQF
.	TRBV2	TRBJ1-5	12	ARGTGLSNQPQH
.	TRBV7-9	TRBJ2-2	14	ASSKDATGNNGELF
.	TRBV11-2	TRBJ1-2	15	ASSLGVGDRGKYGYT
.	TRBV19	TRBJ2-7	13	ASSIALAGAYEQY